The sequence of this TCR beta chain was determined in a study of blood T cell repertoires in COVID-19. Study-level information: Some COVID-19 samples were acute and others convalescent; all came from the United States, Italy and Spain. The cDNA or gDNA used as material had been derived from T cells, B-cell-depleted T cells, or PBMCs.

Per the study methods: Estimation of nucleated cell counts was performed using reference gene primer amplification. Some clones are missing from TCRdb's copy, which holds only in-frame ones; the method was immunoSEQ multiplex PCR. Clone size and the V and J calls come from that table; the DNA yielded D and trimming. The sample includes more than 50,000 clones, about nine tenths of them seen just once. Losses at the gene ends were 4 bases for V and 10 bases for J; bases not matched to a gene: 1. This CDR3 is built from 14 residues. The germline gives CDR1 LNHDA, CDR2 SQIVND (reference sequence). Sequences were obtained from peripheral blood. This sequence originates from a human donor in a cohort sampled during active COVID-19. The chain links TRBV19 to TRBJ2-1, with TRBD2 matching 16 bases. The CDR3 region is CASSKGLAGGEQFF. The CDR3 bases are TGTGCCAGTAGTAAGGGACTAGCGGGAGGGGAGCAGTTCTTC.